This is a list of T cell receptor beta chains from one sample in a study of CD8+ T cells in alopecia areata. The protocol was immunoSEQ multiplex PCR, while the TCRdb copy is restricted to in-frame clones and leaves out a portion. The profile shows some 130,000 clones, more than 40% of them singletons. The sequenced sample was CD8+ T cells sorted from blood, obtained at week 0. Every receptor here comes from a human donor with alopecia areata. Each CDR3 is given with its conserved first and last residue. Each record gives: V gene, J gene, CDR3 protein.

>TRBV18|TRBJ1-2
CASSPRDSPSYGYTF
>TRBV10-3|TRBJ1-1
CAISIRGDTEAFF
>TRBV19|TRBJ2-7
CASQPGTNSYEQYF
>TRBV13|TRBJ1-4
CASSLQDEKLFF
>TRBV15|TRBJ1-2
CATSEDSPLYGYTF
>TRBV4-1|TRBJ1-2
CASSQERGQGIYGYTF
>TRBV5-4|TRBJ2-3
CASSFTGGPTDTQYF
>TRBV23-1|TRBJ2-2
CASSQQLAGELFF
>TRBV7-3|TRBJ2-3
CASSLGDSSDTQYF
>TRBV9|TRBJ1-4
CASSVGGTGRGLFF